This entry is about one T cell receptor (beta chain). Its specificity is not known. The source of the sample is a study of T-cell reconstitution after alpha-beta-depleted transplantation in children. Overall study results and limits: After transplant, high TCRbeta diversity at day 60 in some patients arose from surviving recipient T cells and thymic progenitors. Approximately two months post-transplant, alpha-beta T cells reportedly originated from several hundred expanded graft clones. Newly produced T cells mostly accounted for T-cell counts and diversity one year post-transplant.

Unique molecular identifiers tagged the TCRbeta library. TCRdb ran MiXCR on the PCR reads and lists one entry per CDR3 protein. The table records fewer than 700,000 distinct CDR3 sequences, about an eighth of them present only once. CDR1 is DFQATT and CDR2 is SNEGSKA in the germline V gene (reference sequence). This CDR3 spans 15 amino acids. Deletions cut 0 bases from V and 5 bases from J, with 13 bases between. Sequencing was performed on PBMCs, mostly from graft donor cells, taken 360 days after TCRalphabeta/CD19-depleted stem cell transplant. V is TRBV20-1 and J is TRBJ2-2; unclear D gene. This clonotype originated in a male patient aged 10 to 17 who had a stem cell transplant for acute myeloid leukemia, so the T cells may come from the graft donor. CDR3 in DNA: TGCAGTGCTAGAGATGTGGCTATGAGGACCGGGGAGCTGTTTTTT. Translating gives CSARDVAMRTGELFF.